This T cell receptor beta chain was sequenced during a study of T cells in Graves' hyperthyroidism and ophthalmopathy. Amplification of TCR beta CDR3 regions was performed using RNA transcripts as template. First-round RT-PCR of the TCR CDR3 relied on the HTBI primer set. One entry per CDR3 protein, called by TCRdb with MiXCR from the multiplex PCR reads. The table lists about 360,000 distinct CDR3 sequences, about 13% of them singletons. The CDR3 totals 16 residues. CDR1 is MDHEN and CDR2 is SYDVKM in the germline V gene. The junction had 8 bases not matched to a gene; V was cut back by 3 bases and J by 1 base. This clonotype was seen repeatedly, ten times or more. Uncontrolled infection, other autoimmune disease, pregnancy or lactation led to exclusion. Thyroid ultrasound and orbital computed tomography, with clinical symptoms and serum thyroxine and TRAb, informed diagnoses.

The specimen sequenced was blood. The receptor's source is a woman aged 18-30 years with Graves' hyperthyroidism. This chain joins TRBV28 and TRBJ2-5, with 7 bases identical to TRBD2. The CDR3 sequence: CASSLAGREGQETQYF. The CDR3 DNA sequence: TGTGCCAGCAGTTTGGCGGGTAGGGAGGGCCAAGAGACCCAGTACTTC.